This is a list of T cell receptor beta chains from one sample in a study of cytomegalovirus exposure and HLA in healthy donors. Repertoires were generated with immunoSEQ multiplex PCR, while TCRdb's copy carries only in-frame clones and drops some. The repertoire table contains about 140,000 clones. The material sequenced was PBMCs. All receptors derive from a male donor in good health and CMV-seronegative. The CDR3 runs from the conserved cysteine through the conserved F or W. The D gene is left open where the match is weak.

v_call	j_call	d_call	cdr3_aa	cdr3_nt
TRBV30	TRBJ1-2	TRBD1	CAWDPTGDHGYTF	TGTGCCTGGGACCCCACAGGGGATCATGGCTACACCTTC
TRBV6-5	TRBJ1-5	.	CASSRQDSNQPQHF	TGTGCCAGCAGTCGCCAGGATAGCAATCAGCCCCAGCATTTT
TRBV7-9	TRBJ1-2	TRBD1	CASSLADREGYTF	TGTGCCAGCAGCTTAGCTGACAGGGAAGGCTACACCTTC
TRBV6-5	TRBJ2-5	TRBD2	CASSSGGKETQYF	TGTGCCAGCAGTTCGGGGGGTAAAGAGACCCAGTACTTC
TRBV6-1	TRBJ2-7	TRBD1	CASSDRDRTYEQYF	TGTGCCAGCAGTGACCGGGACAGGACCTACGAGCAGTACTTC
TRBV19	TRBJ2-2	TRBD1	CASSGQGHTGELFF	TGTGCCAGTTCGGGACAGGGACACACCGGGGAGCTGTTTTTT
TRBV4-3	TRBJ1-6	TRBD1	CASSQTDRGRSPLHF	TGCGCCAGCAGCCAAACGGACAGGGGGCGATCACCCCTCCACTTT
TRBV29-1	TRBJ1-2	.	CSVEAQGLGYTF	TGCAGCGTTGAAGCCCAGGGATTAGGCTACACCTTC
TRBV5-4	TRBJ2-7	TRBD2	CASSWRPGTSGGALGEQYF	TGTGCCAGCAGCTGGCGTCCCGGGACTAGCGGGGGGGCGTTGGGGGAGCAGTACTTC
TRBV5-6	TRBJ1-5	.	CASSLRGIQGNQPQHF	TGTGCCAGCAGCCTCAGGGGTATTCAGGGCAATCAGCCCCAGCATTTT
TRBV14	TRBJ2-7	.	CASSPRRGGYEQYF	TGTGCCAGCAGCCCCCGCCGGGGTGGCTACGAGCAGTACTTC
TRBV5-6	TRBJ1-3	TRBD1	CASRAPGQMSSGNTIYF	TGTGCCAGCAGGGCACCGGGACAGATGAGCTCTGGAAACACCATATATTTT
TRBV15	TRBJ2-5	TRBD1	CATSVGTVRKPQETQYF	TGTGCCACCAGCGTCGGGACAGTCCGAAAACCTCAAGAGACCCAGTACTTC
TRBV5-1	TRBJ2-5	TRBD2	CASSSGGSGETQYF	TGCGCCAGCAGCTCGGGGGGTTCGGGGGAGACCCAGTACTTC
TRBV10-3	TRBJ1-5	.	CAISENRIQFNQPQHF	TGTGCCATCAGTGAGAATCGAATCCAGTTTAATCAGCCCCAGCATTTT
TRBV30	TRBJ2-7	TRBD2	CAWSVGTSFSEQYF	TGTGCCTGGAGTGTAGGGACTAGCTTTAGCGAGCAGTACTTC
TRBV5-1	TRBJ2-3	TRBD1	CASSLRTGGDTQYF	TGCGCCAGCAGCTTGAGGACAGGGGGGGATACGCAGTATTTT
TRBV6-5	TRBJ2-7	.	CASSYSSSYEQYF	TGTGCCAGCAGTTACTCGTCGTCCTACGAGCAGTACTTC
TRBV29-1	TRBJ1-5	TRBD1	CSVGQGRNQPQHF	TGCAGCGTCGGACAGGGGAGAAATCAGCCCCAGCATTTT
TRBV15	TRBJ2-5	.	CATSRVPTAQETQYF	TGTGCCACCAGCAGAGTTCCGACAGCGCAAGAGACCCAGTACTTC
TRBV6-5	TRBJ1-2	.	CASTLQGGYGYTF	TGTGCCAGCACACTACAAGGGGGCTATGGCTACACCTTC
TRBV4-2	TRBJ1-5	.	CASSQEFAGIHNQPQHF	TGTGCCAGCAGCCAAGAATTCGCCGGGATCCACAATCAGCCCCAGCATTTT
TRBV7-8	TRBJ1-2	.	CASSLDINYGYTF	TGTGCCAGCAGCTTAGACATTAACTATGGCTACACCTTC
TRBV7-3	TRBJ2-1	.	CASSLLANNEQFF	TGTGCCAGCAGCTTGCTTGCTAACAATGAGCAGTTCTTC
TRBV4-3	TRBJ2-1	TRBD2	CASSQDIGTSVTSSDNEQFF	TGCGCCAGCAGCCAAGATATCGGGACTAGCGTTACCAGCTCCGACAATGAGCAGTTCTTC
TRBV7-9	TRBJ1-4	TRBD1	CASSLGRTGRNEKLFF	TGTGCCAGCAGCTTAGGTCGGACAGGGCGAAATGAAAAACTGTTTTTT
TRBV9	TRBJ2-7	TRBD2	CASSSGNLYEQYF	TGTGCCAGCAGCAGCGGGAACCTCTACGAGCAGTACTTC
TRBV10-2	TRBJ2-7	.	CASSDIYEQYF	TGCGCCAGCAGTGATATTTACGAGCAGTACTTC